Included here is one T cell receptor beta chain sequence, with context. The antigen is not known. These data belong to a study of cytomegalovirus exposure and HLA in healthy donors. Study details: As released early, the data held 85 million to 95 million unique TCRs from HLA-typed donors.

The PCR had 60 Vbeta and 13 Jbeta primers. The repertoire was sequenced with immunoSEQ multiplex PCR; TCRdb's copy has only in-frame clones and lacks some. Of about 180,000 clones listed, about 81% were seen once; the top ten hold 2.2%. Whole-study results and caveats: In a later analysis, a missense DCLRE1C variant was linked to TCR beta V- and J-gene trimming.

Sequencing was carried out using PBMCs. The TCR was taken from a young woman in good health and CMV-seronegative.

The CDR3 loop is CASSSGLAGWNEQFF. CDR3 bases: TGTGCCAGCAGCTCGGGACTAGCGGGGTGGAATGAGCAGTTCTTC. The chain uses TRBV7-2 and TRBJ2-1; 13 bases are shared with TRBD2. Looked up from germline, CDR1 is SGHTA and CDR2 is FQGNSA. J was trimmed by 7 bases and V by 4 bases; bases with no gene match: 4. The CDR3 is 15 amino acids.